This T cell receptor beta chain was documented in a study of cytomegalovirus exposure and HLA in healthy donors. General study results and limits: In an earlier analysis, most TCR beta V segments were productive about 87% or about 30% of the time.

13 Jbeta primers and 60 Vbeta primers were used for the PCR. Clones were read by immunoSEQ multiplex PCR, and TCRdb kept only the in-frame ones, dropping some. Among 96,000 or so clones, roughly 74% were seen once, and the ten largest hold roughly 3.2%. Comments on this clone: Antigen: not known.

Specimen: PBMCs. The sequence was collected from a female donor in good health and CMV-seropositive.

CDR3: CASSQDMEGAGGYTF. The CDR3 DNA reads as TGTGCCAGCAGCCAAGATATGGAGGGGGCCGGTGGCTACACCTTC. This rearrangement joins TRBV4-2 to TRBJ1-2; 7 bases align to TRBD1. The CDR3 runs to 15 residues. After removal of 0 bases from V and 7 bases from J, the junction contained 8 bases not matched to a gene. The V gene's germline CDR1 is LGHNA and CDR2 YNFKEQ.